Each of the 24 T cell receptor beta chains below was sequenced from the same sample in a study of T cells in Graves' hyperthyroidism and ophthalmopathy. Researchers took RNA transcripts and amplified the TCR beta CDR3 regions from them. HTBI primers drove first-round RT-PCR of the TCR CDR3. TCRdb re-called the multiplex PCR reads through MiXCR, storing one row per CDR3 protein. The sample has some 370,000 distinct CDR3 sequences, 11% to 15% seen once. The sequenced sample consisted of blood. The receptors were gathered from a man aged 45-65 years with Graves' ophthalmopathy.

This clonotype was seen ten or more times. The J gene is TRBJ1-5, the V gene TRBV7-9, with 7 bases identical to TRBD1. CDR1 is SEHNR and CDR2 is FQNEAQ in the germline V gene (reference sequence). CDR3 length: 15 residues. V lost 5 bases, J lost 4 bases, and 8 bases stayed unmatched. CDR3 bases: TGTGCCAGCAGCCCAGGCCTGACAGGGAATCAGCCCCAGCATTTT. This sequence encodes CASSPGLTGNQPQHF.

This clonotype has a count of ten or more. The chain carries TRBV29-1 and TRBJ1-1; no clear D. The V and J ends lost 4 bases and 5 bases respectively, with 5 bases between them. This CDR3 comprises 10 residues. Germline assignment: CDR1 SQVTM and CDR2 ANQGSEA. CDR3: CSVGGTEAFF. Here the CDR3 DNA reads TGCAGCGTTGGTGGAACTGAAGCTTTCTTT.

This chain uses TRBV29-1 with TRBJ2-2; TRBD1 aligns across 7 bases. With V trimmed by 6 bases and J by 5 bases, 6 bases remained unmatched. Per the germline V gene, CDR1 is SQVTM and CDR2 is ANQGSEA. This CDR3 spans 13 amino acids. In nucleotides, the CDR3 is TGCAGCGTGGACAGGTTCCAAACCGGGGAGCTGTTTTTT. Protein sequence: CSVDRFQTGELFF.

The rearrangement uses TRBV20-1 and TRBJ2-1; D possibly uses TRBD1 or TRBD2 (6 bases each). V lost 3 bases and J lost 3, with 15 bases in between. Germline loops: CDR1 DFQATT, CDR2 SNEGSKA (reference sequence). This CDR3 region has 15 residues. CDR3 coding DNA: TGCAGTGCTAGCCCAGGGGTAGCGGACTACAATGAGCAGTTCTTC. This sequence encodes CSASPGVADYNEQFF.

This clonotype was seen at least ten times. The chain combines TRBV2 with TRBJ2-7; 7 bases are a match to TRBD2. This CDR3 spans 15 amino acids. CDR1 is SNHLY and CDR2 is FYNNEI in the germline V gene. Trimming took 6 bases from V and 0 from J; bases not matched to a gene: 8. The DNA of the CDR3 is TGTGCCAGCAGGTTAACTAGCGTCAGCTCCTACGAGCAGTACTTC. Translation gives CASRLTSVSSYEQYF.

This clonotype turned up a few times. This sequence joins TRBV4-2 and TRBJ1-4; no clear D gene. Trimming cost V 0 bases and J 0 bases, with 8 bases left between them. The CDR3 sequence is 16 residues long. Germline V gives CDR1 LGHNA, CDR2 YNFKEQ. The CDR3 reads CASSQELGATNEKLFF. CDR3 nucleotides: TGTGCCAGCAGCCAAGAATTGGGAGCAACTAATGAAAAACTGTTTTTT.

CDR3 sequence (DNA): TGTGCCTGGAACTGGAAGCGGGTACACACAGATACGCAGTATTTT. This sequence encodes CAWNWKRVHTDTQYF. The chain combines TRBV30 with TRBJ2-3; D might be TRBD2 (6 bases). This CDR3 contains 15 residues. The V and J ends lost 4 bases and 2 bases respectively, with 16 bases between them. In germline, CDR1 is GTSNPN, CDR2 SVGIG (reference sequence).

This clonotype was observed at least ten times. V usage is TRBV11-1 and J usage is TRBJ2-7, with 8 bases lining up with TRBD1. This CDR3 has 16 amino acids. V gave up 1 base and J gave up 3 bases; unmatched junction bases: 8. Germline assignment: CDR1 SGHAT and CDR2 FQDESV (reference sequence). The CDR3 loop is CASSLESGTGDYEQYF. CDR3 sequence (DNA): TGTGCCAGCAGCTTAGAATCCGGGACAGGAGACTACGAGCAGTACTTC. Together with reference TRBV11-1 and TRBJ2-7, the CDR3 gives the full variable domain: EAEVAQSPRYKITEKSQAVAFWCDPISGHATLYWYRQILGQGPELLVQFQDESVVDDSQLPKDRFSAERLKGVDSTLKIQPAELGDSAMYLCASSLESGTGDYEQYFGPGTRLTVT.

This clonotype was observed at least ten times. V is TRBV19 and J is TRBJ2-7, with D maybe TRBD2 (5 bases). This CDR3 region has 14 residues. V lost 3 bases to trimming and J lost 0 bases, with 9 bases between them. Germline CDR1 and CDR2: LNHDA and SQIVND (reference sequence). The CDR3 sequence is CASSIPGNSYEQYF. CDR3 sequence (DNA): TGTGCCAGTAGTATCCCCGGGAACTCCTACGAGCAGTACTTC.

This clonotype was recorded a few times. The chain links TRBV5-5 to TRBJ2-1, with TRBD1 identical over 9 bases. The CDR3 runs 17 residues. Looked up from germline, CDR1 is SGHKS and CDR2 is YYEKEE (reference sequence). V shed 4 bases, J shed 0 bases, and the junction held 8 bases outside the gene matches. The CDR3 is CASSPGTGLSSYNEQFF. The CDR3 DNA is TGTGCCAGCAGCCCCGGGACAGGGCTGAGCTCCTACAATGAGCAGTTCTTC.

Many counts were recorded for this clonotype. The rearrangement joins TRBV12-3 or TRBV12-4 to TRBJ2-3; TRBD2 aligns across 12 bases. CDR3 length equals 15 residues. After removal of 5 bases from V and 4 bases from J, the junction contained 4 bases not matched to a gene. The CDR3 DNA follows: TGTGCCAGCAGTCAGACTAGCGGGAGCGCAGATACGCAGTATTTT. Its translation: CASSQTSGSADTQYF.

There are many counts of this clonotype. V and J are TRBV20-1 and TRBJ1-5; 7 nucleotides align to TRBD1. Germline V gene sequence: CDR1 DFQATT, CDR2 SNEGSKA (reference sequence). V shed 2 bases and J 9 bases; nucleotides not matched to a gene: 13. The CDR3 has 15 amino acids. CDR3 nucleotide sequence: TGCAGTGCTAGAAATTTGGGGACAGCCGACTGGCCCCAGCATTTT. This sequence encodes CSARNLGTADWPQHF.

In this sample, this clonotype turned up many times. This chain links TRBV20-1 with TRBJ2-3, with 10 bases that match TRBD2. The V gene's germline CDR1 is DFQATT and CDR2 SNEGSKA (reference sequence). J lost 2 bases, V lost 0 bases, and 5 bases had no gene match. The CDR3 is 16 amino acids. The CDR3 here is CSARDIAGGSTDTQYF. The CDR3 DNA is TGCAGTGCTAGAGATATAGCGGGAGGATCCACAGATACGCAGTATTTT.

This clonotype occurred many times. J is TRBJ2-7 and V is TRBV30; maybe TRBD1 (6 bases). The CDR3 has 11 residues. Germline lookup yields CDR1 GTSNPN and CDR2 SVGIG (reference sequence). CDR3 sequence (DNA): TGTGCTATGGACAGACCCTACGAGCAGTACTTC. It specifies CAMDRPYEQYF.

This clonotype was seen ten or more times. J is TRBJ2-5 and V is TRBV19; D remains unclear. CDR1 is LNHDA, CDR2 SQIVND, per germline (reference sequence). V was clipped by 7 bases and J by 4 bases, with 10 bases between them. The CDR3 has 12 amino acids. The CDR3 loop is CASTMDRETQYF. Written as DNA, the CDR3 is TGTGCCAGTACCATGGATAGAGAGACCCAGTACTTC.

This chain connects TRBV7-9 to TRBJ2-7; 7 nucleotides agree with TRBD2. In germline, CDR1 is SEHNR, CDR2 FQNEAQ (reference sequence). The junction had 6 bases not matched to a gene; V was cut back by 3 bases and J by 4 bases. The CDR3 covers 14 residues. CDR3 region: CASSLSGEWYEQYF. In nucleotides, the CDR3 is TGTGCCAGCAGCTTGAGCGGGGAGTGGTACGAGCAGTACTTC.

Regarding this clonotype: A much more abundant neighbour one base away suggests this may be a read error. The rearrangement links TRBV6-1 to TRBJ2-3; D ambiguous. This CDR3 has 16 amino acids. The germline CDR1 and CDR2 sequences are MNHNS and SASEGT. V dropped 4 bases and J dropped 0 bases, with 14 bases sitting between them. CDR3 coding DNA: TGTGCCAGCAGTGTAAGTCGGGCAGCTAGCACAGATACGCAGTATTTT. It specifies CASSVSRAASTDTQYF.

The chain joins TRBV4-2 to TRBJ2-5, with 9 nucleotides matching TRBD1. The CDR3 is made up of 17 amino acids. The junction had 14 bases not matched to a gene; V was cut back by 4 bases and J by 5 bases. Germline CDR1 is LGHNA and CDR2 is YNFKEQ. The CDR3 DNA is TGTGCCAGCAGCCCCAGGAGCCAGACAGGGGGTCGGGAGACCCAGTACTTC. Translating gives CASSPRSQTGGRETQYF.

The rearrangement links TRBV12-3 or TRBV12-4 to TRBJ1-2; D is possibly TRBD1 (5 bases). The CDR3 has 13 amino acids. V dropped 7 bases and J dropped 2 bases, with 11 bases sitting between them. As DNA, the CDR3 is TGTGCCAGCACCCCTGGGGGAAACTATGGCTACACCTTC. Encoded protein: CASTPGGNYGYTF.

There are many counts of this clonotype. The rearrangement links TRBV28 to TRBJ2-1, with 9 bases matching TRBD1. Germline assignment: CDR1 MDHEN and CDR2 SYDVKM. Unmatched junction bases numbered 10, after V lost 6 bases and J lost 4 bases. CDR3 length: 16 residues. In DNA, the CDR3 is TGTGCCAGCAGCGCATCTCTGGGACAGGGTTACAATGAGCAGTTCTTC. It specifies CASSASLGQGYNEQFF.

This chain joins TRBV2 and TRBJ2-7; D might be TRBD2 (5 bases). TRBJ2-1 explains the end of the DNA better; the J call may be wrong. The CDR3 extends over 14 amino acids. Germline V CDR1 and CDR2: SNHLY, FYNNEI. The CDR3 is CASSPTGGSYEQFF. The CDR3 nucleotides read TGTGCCAGCAGTCCGACTGGAGGCTCCTACGAGCAGTTCTTC.

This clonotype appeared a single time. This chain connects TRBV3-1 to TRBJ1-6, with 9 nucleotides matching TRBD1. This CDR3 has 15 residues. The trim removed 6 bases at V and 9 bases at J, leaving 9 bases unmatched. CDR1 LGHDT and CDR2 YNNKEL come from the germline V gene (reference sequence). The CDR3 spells CASSQQGALSSPLHF. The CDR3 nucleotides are TGTGCCAGCAGTCAACAGGGGGCGTTAAGTTCACCCCTCCACTTT.

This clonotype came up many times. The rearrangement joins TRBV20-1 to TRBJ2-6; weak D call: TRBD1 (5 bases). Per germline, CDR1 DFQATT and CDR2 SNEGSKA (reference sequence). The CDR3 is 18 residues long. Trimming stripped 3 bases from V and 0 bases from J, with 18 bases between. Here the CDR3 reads CSARSRMARDSGANVLTF. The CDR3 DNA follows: TGCAGTGCTAGGTCCAGAATGGCCAGGGACTCTGGGGCCAACGTCCTGACTTTC.

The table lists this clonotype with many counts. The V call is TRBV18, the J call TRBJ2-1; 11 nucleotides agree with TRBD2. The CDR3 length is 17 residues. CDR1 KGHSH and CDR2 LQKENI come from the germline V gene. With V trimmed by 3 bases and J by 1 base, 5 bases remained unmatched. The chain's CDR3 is CASSPTSGSGSYNEQFF. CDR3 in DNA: TGTGCCAGCTCACCTACTAGCGGGAGTGGTTCCTACAATGAGCAGTTCTTC.